This T cell receptor (beta chain) was found in a study of cytomegalovirus exposure and HLA in healthy donors. Method: immunoSEQ multiplex PCR; TCRdb's copy keeps in-frame clones and lacks some. The data contain 100,000 or so clones, approximately 81% of them singletons. V gave up 3 bases and J gave up 2 bases; unmatched junction bases: 8. Germline CDR1 and CDR2: SGHDN and FVKESK. CDR3 length equals 17 residues. The receptor was isolated from a man between 18 and 35 years old in good health and CMV-seropositive. Sequenced material: PBMCs. This chain links TRBV14 with TRBJ2-2; the match to TRBD1 covers 8 bases. CDR3 nucleotide sequence: TGTGCCAGCAGCCAGCTTCAGGGGGCCGCAAACACCGGGGAGCTGTTTTTT. This encodes CASSQLQGAANTGELFF.